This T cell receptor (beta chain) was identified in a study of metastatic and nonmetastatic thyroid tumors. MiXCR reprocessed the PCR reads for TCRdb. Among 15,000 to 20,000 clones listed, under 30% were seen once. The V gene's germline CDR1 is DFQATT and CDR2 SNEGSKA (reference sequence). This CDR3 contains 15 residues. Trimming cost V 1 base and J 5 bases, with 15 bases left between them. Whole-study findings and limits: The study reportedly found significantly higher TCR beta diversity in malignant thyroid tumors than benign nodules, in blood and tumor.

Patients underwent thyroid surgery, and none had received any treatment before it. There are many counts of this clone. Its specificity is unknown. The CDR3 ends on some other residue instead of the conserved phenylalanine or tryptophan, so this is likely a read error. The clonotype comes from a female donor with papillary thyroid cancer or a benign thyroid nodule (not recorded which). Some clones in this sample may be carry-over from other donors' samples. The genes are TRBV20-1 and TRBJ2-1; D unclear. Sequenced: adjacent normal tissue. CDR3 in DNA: TGCAGTGCTAGAGGCCCTTTGGCGGCCAACAATGAGCAGTTCGTC. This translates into CSARGPLAANNEQFV.